This T cell receptor (beta chain) was documented in a study of blood T cells in healthy people across ages (dated by TCRdb to the mid-2010s). As for the study more broadly: Template switching captured roughly one uniquely barcoded TCR beta cDNA molecule per two T cells in model experiments. Age-related changes in TCR beta repertoire diversity were measured in the study by deep sequencing normalized with unique cDNA molecular identifiers. The donors were split into four age groups: young (average 16 years), middle-aged (nearly 40), aged (more than 60) and long-lived (over 80). To avoid experimental bias, donors of different ages were spread randomly across the sequencing lanes. The study analyzed two additional independent replicas of 1 million unique cDNA reads from the same blood draw for two donors, one aged 18 to 29 and one aged 80 or older. The research as a whole found: As age increased, observed TCR beta diversity per million T cells dropped in a roughly linear way, and a significant reduction was already evident by age about 40. Estimates of total diversity based on one million sequenced T cells were regarded as lower bounds and as underestimates. There was a strong correlation between observed TCR beta diversity and the percentage of naive T cells measured by flow cytometry. Because donor CMV infection status was unknown, age-related changes in expanded clonotypes were potentially confounded. Compared with the aged group, the long-lived group had more naive CD4+ T cells, fewer expanded clones and increased TCR diversity, suggesting age selection. Conclusive comparison of naive and antigen-experienced compartments was prevented by the profiling of bulk unsorted PBMCs.

Donors were approximately 42 systemically healthy Caucasian individuals from Russia aged 6 to 90 years. Ten milliliters of peripheral blood were collected from each donor into EDTA-treated Vacutainer tubes. Ficoll-Paque density-gradient centrifugation was used to isolate PBMCs, with at least 6 million obtained per sample. Trizol reagent was used to extract total RNA from the PBMCs, yielding at least 6 micrograms per sample. Naive CD45RAhigh/CD27high T cell percentages were measured by flow cytometry on a PBMC aliquot from every donor. For this clonotype: Its specific antigen is unknown. No clone much larger than this one lies a single base away; base qualities are absent.

Unmatched junction bases come to 4, with V trimmed by 6 bases and J by 4 bases. CDR1 and CDR2 are drawn from the germline V gene (reference sequence): DFQATT, SNEGSKA. Counted from cysteine to phenylalanine, this CDR3 has 14 amino acids. Only the CDR3 portion is preserved as DNA: 42 bases, with reading frame beginning at the first base. The library came from 5' RACE. The sample was run on an Illumina HiSeq 2500. The second PCR ran for about 6 to 12 cycles and used a J-beta primer mix along with a sample-barcoded 5' primer. A template-switch 5' adaptor carrying 12 random nucleotides introduced a unique molecular identifier onto each TCR beta cDNA molecule. Each sample yielded at least 2.5 million CDR3-containing paired-end reads. The Mint cDNA synthesis kit, primed by a TRBC-specific oligonucleotide, was used to synthesize first-strand cDNA from all RNA. Following uracil-DNA glycosylase treatment, a first 18-cycle PCR with universal primers M1SS and BC2_uni_R was performed on all cDNA. On the study's bioinformatics: For normalization, 1 million high-quality reads were randomly selected from each sample, with every read carrying a distinct molecular identifier. Instead of being binned into consensus sequences, reads that shared molecular identifiers were thrown out. CDR3 identification, clonotype clustering and error correction used MiTCR with a Q25 quality threshold and the strictest error-elimination algorithm. A nonparametric unseen species model with Euler transformation was used to estimate lower-bound total TCR beta diversity. TCRdb trimmed public reads at Q25 via fastp, called clones via MiXCR and kept in-frame beta chains. Merged by CDR3 protein, the rows form single entries marked with the most common genes and DNA. These V and J calls rely on TCRdb rather than the paper's analysis. This sample holds about 580,000 distinct CDR3 sequences; around 48% were observed only once. In total, the top ten clones hold approximately 23% of the sample.

The chain employs TRBV20-1 and TRBJ2-2, with 11 central nucleotides matching TRBD1. Sequencing was carried out using blood. The clonotype was recovered from a man older than 75 in good health. The CDR3: CSATGQGATGELFF. The DNA sequence reads TGCAGTGCAACAGGACAGGGGGCCACCGGGGAGCTGTTTTTT.